Listed below are T cell receptor beta chains from one sample, sequenced in a study of Graves' ophthalmopathy and Graves' hyperthyroidism. TCRdb itself ran the multiplex PCR reads through MiXCR, one entry per CDR3 protein. The sample holds 740,000 or so distinct CDR3 sequences, approximately 40% seen once. The sequencing sample was made of peripheral blood. The receptors stem from an adult man with Graves' ophthalmopathy. Both conserved end residues are part of each CDR3. A row's size may be missing; if present it is once, few, many or a size class.

j_gene | abundance | v_gene | CDR3aa
TRBJ1-2 | many | TRBV10-3 | CASRPPGDTYGYTF
TRBJ1-2 | many | TRBV2 | CASSDLGDNYGYTF
TRBJ1-5 | NA | TRBV9 | CASSQETGSPQHF
TRBJ1-2 | few | TRBV5-1 | CASSSGPGTIHGYTF
TRBJ2-5 | many | TRBV7-8 | CASSLGGGLGETQYF
TRBJ1-1 | NA | TRBV27 | CASSASRGTEAFF
TRBJ1-2 | many | TRBV7-3 | CASSSQGAHGYTF
TRBJ2-7 | once | TRBV12-3/TRBV12-4 | CASRPGQRLDEQYF
TRBJ1-2 | few | TRBV9 | CASSVATDYYGYTF
TRBJ2-7 | few | TRBV12-3/TRBV12-4 | CASSPGIPTDYEQYF
TRBJ2-5 | NA | TRBV10-3 | CAISESGHQETQYF
TRBJ2-2 | NA | TRBV5-6 | CASSLEAIRRNTGELFF
TRBJ1-1 | NA | TRBV11-1 | CASTLSTGSEAFF
TRBJ1-2 | many | TRBV2 | CASSSDRGYGYTF
TRBJ2-5 | NA | TRBV20-1 | CSARLDRAHQETQYF
TRBJ1-2 | NA | TRBV25-1 | CASQDRSNYGYTF
TRBJ1-6 | few | TRBV11-2 | CASSSLTGVTYNSPLHF
TRBJ2-2 | NA | TRBV7-9 | CASSSGQVNTGELFF
TRBJ1-2 | many | TRBV6-5 | CASSLGTAANYGYTF
TRBJ2-5 | NA | TRBV2 | CASRGAAKNQYF
TRBJ1-6 | NA | TRBV7-2 | CASSITGTYNSPLHF
TRBJ2-3 | few | TRBV29-1 | CSVEGQLTQYF
TRBJ2-7 | NA | TRBV7-9 | CASSTSGF
TRBJ2-7 | NA | TRBV10-3 | CASTLGGGDEQYF
TRBJ1-4 | many | TRBV7-7 | CASSLADSSGEKLFF
TRBJ1-2 | once | TRBV11-2 | CASSLETGSYGYTF
TRBJ2-5 | many | TRBV4-2 | CASSQTLYQETQYF
TRBJ2-7 | once | TRBV29-1 | CSGRDRGTGELYF
TRBJ2-7 | NA | TRBV7-9 | CASSLEVGGAHEQYF